A selection of T cell receptor beta chains follows, all from one sample in a study of T-cell memory formation after mild COVID-19. TCRdb itself ran the 5' RACE reads through MiXCR, one entry per CDR3 protein. This sample carries under 250,000 distinct CDR3 sequences, roughly 9.4% of them seen once, and the ten largest clones take roughly a fifth. Sequenced: PBMCs or a T cell subset sorted from them (not recorded which). The receptor source for this set is a man aged 18 to 30 who had mild COVID-19 (a few samples of this study predate the infection). Cell type and time point are not known. Each CDR3 is given without its conserved first and last residue. Fields, in order: V gene, CDR3 protein.

V: TRBV7-9
CDR3: ASVLAGDETQY

V: TRBV11-3
CDR3: ASSSDSNEQF

V: TRBV7-2
CDR3: ASSLVNYGYT

V: TRBV7-2
CDR3: ASSFGTGGEKLF

V: TRBV2
CDR3: ASSEFVANTGELF

V: TRBV9
CDR3: ASSVEDSIYNEQF

V: TRBV12-3/TRBV12-4
CDR3: ASSALAGDTGELF

V: TRBV5-1
CDR3: ASSLGVVNTQY

V: TRBV3-2
CDR3: ASSQGAKRQPQH

V: TRBV10-3
CDR3: AIPGHNPPEQF

V: TRBV6-5
CDR3: ASRVAETQY

V: TRBV25-1
CDR3: ASSPGQAYQETQY

V: TRBV7-9
CDR3: ASSSSGTYQETQY

V: TRBV7-9
CDR3: ASSLGLLPEAF

V: TRBV20-1
CDR3: SARTEGLNYGYT

V: TRBV20-1
CDR3: SATYGVNTEAF

V: TRBV5-1
CDR3: ASSFGGAGELF

V: TRBV6-1
CDR3: ASSAETRIDQPQH

V: TRBV3-1
CDR3: ASRRGRQREEAF

V: TRBV7-2
CDR3: ASSLVAGAPTPEQF

V: TRBV5-1
CDR3: ASSRTGTERYEQY

V: TRBV2
CDR3: ASSDRAKETQY

V: TRBV5-5
CDR3: ASSLGTGPHNEQF

V: TRBV11-1
CDR3: ASSIQGNAGANVLT

V: TRBV4-1
CDR3: ASQRHIAAEETQY

V: TRBV12-3/TRBV12-4
CDR3: ASTLGETQY

V: TRBV9
CDR3: ASSVAAGTTEAF

V: TRBV4-3
CDR3: ASSPTGGGNTIY

V: TRBV5-5
CDR3: ASSLDRRVYNSPLH

V: TRBV7-2
CDR3: ASSLEGPSGGSTDTQY

V: TRBV7-9
CDR3: ASSREWTGVPRETQY

V: TRBV7-2
CDR3: ASSSLTGGDTEAF

V: TRBV7-2
CDR3: ASSIYLGTGGSTDTQY

V: TRBV2
CDR3: ARMGGDGYT

V: TRBV7-9
CDR3: ASSLDRDGTEAF

V: TRBV4-1
CDR3: ASSQGRGGLQETQY

V: TRBV11-2
CDR3: ASSPIAGLPTDTQY

V: TRBV4-2
CDR3: ASSLGGGDYGYT

V: TRBV10-3
CDR3: AISESGSSGNTIY

V: TRBV7-2
CDR3: ASSPRWGVGQPQH

V: TRBV10-3
CDR3: AITLQGAAYNSPLH

V: TRBV20-1
CDR3: SARTQGGRNTEAF

V: TRBV20-1
CDR3: SARRPYNSPLH

V: TRBV4-3
CDR3: ASRPTGGYNSPLH

V: TRBV6-6
CDR3: ASTAIAGAGETQY

V: TRBV9
CDR3: ASSAQGNGNTIY

V: TRBV10-3
CDR3: AISDSTQY

V: TRBV6-6
CDR3: ATQDRGSDEQY

V: TRBV7-9
CDR3: AIRTGKAF